This T cell receptor (beta chain) is from a study of T cells in Graves' hyperthyroidism and ophthalmopathy. TCR beta CDR3 region amplification was performed from RNA transcripts. An initial round of RT-PCR targeting the TCR CDR3 relied on the HTBI primer set. Each CDR3 protein is one row after TCRdb ran MiXCR on the multiplex PCR reads. The sample records hundreds of thousands of distinct CDR3 sequences, 14% being singletons. This clonotype was seen repeatedly, ten times or more. The source is a woman aged 18-30 years with Graves' hyperthyroidism. The sequenced material came from blood.

Here the CDR3 DNA reads TGTGCCAGCAGTCTATTGGGACAGACGCAAGAGACCCAGTACTTC. Encoded protein: CASSLLGQTQETQYF. The chain uses TRBV27 and TRBJ2-5, with TRBD1 matching over 7 bases. CDR1 MNHEY and CDR2 SMNVEV come from the germline V gene (reference sequence). The V gene end was trimmed by 5 bases and the J gene end by 2 bases; junction bases not matched to a gene: 8. This CDR3 is built from 15 residues.